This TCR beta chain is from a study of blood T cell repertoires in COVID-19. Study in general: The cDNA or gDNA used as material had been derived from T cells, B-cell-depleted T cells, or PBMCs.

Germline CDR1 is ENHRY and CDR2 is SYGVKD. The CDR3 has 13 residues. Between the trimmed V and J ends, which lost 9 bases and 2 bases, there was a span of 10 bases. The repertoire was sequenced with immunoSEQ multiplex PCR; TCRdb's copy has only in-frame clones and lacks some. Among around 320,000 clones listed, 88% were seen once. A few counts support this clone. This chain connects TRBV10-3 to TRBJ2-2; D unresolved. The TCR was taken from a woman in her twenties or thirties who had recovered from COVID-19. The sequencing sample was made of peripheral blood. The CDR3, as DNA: TGTGCCATTCTCCAAACAAACACCGGGGAGCTGTTTTTT. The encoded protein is CAILQTNTGELFF.